This TCR beta chain was recorded in a study of T cells after posttransplantation cyclophosphamide. Ten or more counts support this clone. The missing conserved phenylalanine or tryptophan at the end of this CDR3 makes a read error likely. Clones were read by immunoSEQ multiplex PCR, and TCRdb kept only the in-frame ones, dropping some. The sample has 20,000 to 30,000 clones, none seen only once. Germline lookup yields CDR1 SGHTA and CDR2 FQGNSA. This CDR3 has 14 residues. The V and J ends lost 1 base and 7 bases respectively, with 13 bases between them. This receptor was taken from a woman between 50 and 59 years old in good health, CMV-negative, and a related stem cell transplant donor. This chain uses TRBV7-2 with TRBJ1-1, with D possibly being TRBD1 (6 bases). The specimen was PBMCs. CDR3 residues: CASSLVRQAHEAFL. DNA of the CDR3: TGTGCCAGCAGCTTAGTTAGACAGGCGCATGAAGCTTTCCTT.